Below, one T cell receptor (beta chain) is given with its context. The sample is drawn from a study of PD-L1 blockade in urothelial cancer. About the research overall: Blood analysis occurred 3 weeks (second dose) and 6 weeks after treatment start.

Every PCR received spiked-in synthetic TCR analog templates. Repertoires were generated with immunoSEQ multiplex PCR, while TCRdb's copy carries only in-frame clones and drops some. This table holds about 79,000 clones, about 86% found once. Deletions cut 0 bases from V and 8 bases from J, with 14 bases between. CDR3 size: 14 residues. Germline V gene sequence: CDR1 SGDLS, CDR2 YYNGEE. The time point is: pretreatment peripheral blood. Peripheral blood mononuclear cells were collected from every patient before and during treatment, yielding between 1 and 8 samples per patient. The sample consisted of PBMCs, taken around atezolizumab (anti-PD-L1) treatment. The receptor was derived from a man aged 55 to 70 with urothelial cancer. The chain joins TRBV9 to TRBJ1-2; D is uncertain. Written as DNA, the CDR3 is TGTGCCAGCAGCGTAGACTCCAGGCCCAGCGGCTACACCTTC. Its protein product is CASSVDSRPSGYTF.